This TCR beta chain came from a study of regulatory T cells in long-lasting Graves disease (TCRdb year 2021). Looking at the study overall: Persistent Graves' disease was defined as persistently positive TSH receptor autoantibodies together with antithyroid drug treatment for over 5 years. A total of roughly 35 samples underwent TCR sequencing, from about 13 patients with persistent Graves' disease and 20 or so patients with newly diagnosed Graves' disease. The study took place in China and was registered as a clinical trial. Antithyroid drugs had been taken for approximately ten years on average by persistent Graves' disease patients in the clinical cohort. Persistent Graves' disease patients were compared with newly diagnosed Graves' disease patients by peripheral blood TCR sequencing and RNA sequencing. Overall results and qualifications from the work: Preferential use of TRBV28, TRBJ1-2 and TRBJ2-5 was observed in persistent disease, whereas TRBV20-1 and TRBJ2-1 were favored in newly diagnosed disease. The study examined only peripheral blood because the primary lesion, thyroid tissue, could not be accessed. A larger number of public clonotypes was shared among persistent patients (about 2,700) than among newly diagnosed patients (roughly 970). Only the TCR beta chain was sequenced and analyzed. Persistent Graves' disease patients showed lower TCR Shannon entropy and fewer highly expanded clones than newly diagnosed patients, suggesting clonal expansion. The authors noted that the small sample size was a limitation that may lower accuracy.

The time point label here, explained by the study, means: persistent/refractory GD, antithyroid drugs over 5 years with positive TRAb. RNA was extracted from PBMCs in TRIzol for both TCR sequencing and RNA sequencing. The diagnosis of Graves' disease was made according to American Thyroid Association guidelines. Recruitment of patients was carried out at an endocrinology department in Xi'an, China. From each patient, 7.5 to 9.5 milliliters of peripheral blood was collected into an EDTA anticoagulant tube. Ficoll Paque Plus density gradient separation was used to isolate PBMCs, and no additional T cell sorting was done. An Agilent 2100 Bioanalyzer and agarose gel were used to check RNA quality, and a NanoDrop 2000 was used to measure RNA concentration. Library generation was performed with multiplex PCR. The sample was run on an Illumina HiSeq 4000. CDR3 regions were amplified by Arm-PCR with iRepertoire HTBI primers to construct TCR beta libraries. PCR products were gel purified before sequencing. Processing in the source paper ran as follows. Gene usage analysis of CDR3 amino acid clonotypes used the approximately 62 TRBV and about 14 TRBJ segments found across samples. COPE and FqMerger were used to merge filtered high-quality paired reads into contigs. BLAST was used to align contigs to IMGT TRBV, TRBD and TRBJ reference genes, and CDR3 was defined according to IMGT. Clonotypes above 0.1% frequency were classified as highly expanded clones. Shannon entropy served as the measure of repertoire diversity, while the Gini coefficient captured V-J evenness. A clonotype was considered public if more than one individual shared it. The public sequencing data were trimmed at Q25 with fastp and processed into clonotypes with MiXCR by TCRdb, which kept only in-frame beta chains. Each entry is one CDR3 protein sequence, shown with its most common DNA and genes. TCRdb's processing, not the authors', yielded these V and J calls. The sample has a few hundred thousand distinct CDR3 sequences on record, around a quarter of them singletons. In total, the top ten clones hold approximately 26% of the sample.

On this clonotype itself: Its target antigen remains unknown. Qualities for individual bases were not recorded, and no much larger clone is one base off.

A distance of 14 bases separates the germline ends of V and J, which lose 7 bases and 1 base respectively. CDR1 and CDR2, looked up from the germline V gene (reference sequence), are GTSNPN and SVGIG. Spanning cysteine to phenylalanine, the CDR3 consists of 13 amino acids. Only the CDR3 region is kept as DNA, spanning 39 bases read in frame from base 1. The sample here was peripheral blood mononuclear cells (PBMCs), taken when the disease was refractory, from a patient treated with antithyroid drugs. Recombination linked TRBV30 to TRBJ2-7; the best D guess is TRBD2, with 6 bases matching. The sequence was obtained from a female donor with Graves disease. The DNA reads TGTGCCTTCTACGACGGGGGTTCCTACGAGCAGTACTTC. It is translated as CAFYDGGSYEQYF.